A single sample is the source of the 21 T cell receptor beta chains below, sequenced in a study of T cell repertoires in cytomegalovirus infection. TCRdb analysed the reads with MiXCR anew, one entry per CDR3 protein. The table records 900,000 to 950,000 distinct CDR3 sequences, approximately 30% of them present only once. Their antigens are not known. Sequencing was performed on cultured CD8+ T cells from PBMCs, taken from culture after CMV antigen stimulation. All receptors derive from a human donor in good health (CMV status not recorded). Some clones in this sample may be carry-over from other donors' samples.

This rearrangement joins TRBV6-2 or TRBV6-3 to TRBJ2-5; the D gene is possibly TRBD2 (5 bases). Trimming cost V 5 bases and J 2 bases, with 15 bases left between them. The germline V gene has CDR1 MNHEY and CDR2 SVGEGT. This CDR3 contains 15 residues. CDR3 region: CASSPEGREQETQYF. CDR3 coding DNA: TGTGCCAGCAGTCCCGAGGGTCGTGAACAAGAGACCCAGTACTTC.

The DNA for the CDR3 is TGCAGCGTTGTAGGTGCTAACTATGGCTACACCTTC. Translation gives CSVVGANYGYTF. V usage is TRBV29-1 and J usage is TRBJ1-2; D is uncertain. Germline V gives CDR1 SQVTM, CDR2 ANQGSEA. The CDR3 has 12 amino acids. V lost 4 bases to trimming and J lost 0 bases, with 6 bases between them.

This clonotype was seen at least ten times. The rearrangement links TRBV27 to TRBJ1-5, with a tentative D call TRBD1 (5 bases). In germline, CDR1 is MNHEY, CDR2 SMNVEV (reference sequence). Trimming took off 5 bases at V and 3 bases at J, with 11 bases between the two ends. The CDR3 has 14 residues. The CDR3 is CASSPGTDNQPQHF. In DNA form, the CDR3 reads TGTGCCAGCAGTCCCGGGACTGACAATCAGCCCCAGCATTTT.

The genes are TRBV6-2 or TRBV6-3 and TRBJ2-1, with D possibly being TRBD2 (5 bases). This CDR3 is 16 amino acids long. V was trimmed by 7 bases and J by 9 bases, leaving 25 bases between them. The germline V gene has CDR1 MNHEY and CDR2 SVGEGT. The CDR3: CASTLNGGWVLGEQFF. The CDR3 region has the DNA TGTGCCAGCACCCTAAATGGCGGGTGGGTTTTGGGTGAGCAGTTCTTC.

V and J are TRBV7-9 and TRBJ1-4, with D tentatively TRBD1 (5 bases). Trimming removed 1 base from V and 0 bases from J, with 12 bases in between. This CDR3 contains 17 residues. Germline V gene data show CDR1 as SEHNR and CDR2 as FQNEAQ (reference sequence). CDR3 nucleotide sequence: TGTGCCAGCAGCTTAGAGTGGCAGGGATCAACTAATGAAAAACTGTTTTTT. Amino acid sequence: CASSLEWQGSTNEKLFF.

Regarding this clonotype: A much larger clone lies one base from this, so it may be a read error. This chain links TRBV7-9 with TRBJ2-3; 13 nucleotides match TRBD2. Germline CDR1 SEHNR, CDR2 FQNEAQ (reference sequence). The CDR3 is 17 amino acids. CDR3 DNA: TGTGTCAGCAGCTTACCCCTGGGACTAGCGGGGTCAGATACGCAGTATTTT. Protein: CVSSLPLGLAGSDTQYF.

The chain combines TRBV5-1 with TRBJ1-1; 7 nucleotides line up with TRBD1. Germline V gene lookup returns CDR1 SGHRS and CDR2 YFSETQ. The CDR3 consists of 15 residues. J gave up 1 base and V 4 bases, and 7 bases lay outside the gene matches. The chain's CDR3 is CASSVTGAENTEAFF. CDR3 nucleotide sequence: TGCGCCAGCAGCGTCACAGGGGCGGAGAACACTGAAGCTTTCTTT. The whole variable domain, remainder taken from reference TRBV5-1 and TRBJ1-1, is KAGVTQTPRYLIKTRGQQVTLSCSPISGHRSVSWYQQTPGQGLQFLFEYFSETQRNKGNFPGRFSGRQFSNSRSEMNVSTLELGDSALYLCASSVTGAENTEAFFGQGTRLTVV.

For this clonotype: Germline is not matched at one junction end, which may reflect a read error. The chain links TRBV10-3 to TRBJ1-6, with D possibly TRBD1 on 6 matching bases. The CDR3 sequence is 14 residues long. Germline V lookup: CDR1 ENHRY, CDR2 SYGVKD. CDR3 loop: CAITEDRYNSPLHF. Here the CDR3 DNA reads TGTGCCATCACTGAGGACAGATATAATTCACCCCTCCACTTT.

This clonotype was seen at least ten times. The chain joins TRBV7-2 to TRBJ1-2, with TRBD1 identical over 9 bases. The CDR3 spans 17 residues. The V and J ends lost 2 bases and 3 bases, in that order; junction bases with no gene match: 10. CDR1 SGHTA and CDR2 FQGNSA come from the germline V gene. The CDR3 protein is CASSLSTDRGYDYGYTF. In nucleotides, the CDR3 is TGTGCCAGCAGCTTATCTACGGACAGGGGCTATGACTATGGCTACACCTTC.

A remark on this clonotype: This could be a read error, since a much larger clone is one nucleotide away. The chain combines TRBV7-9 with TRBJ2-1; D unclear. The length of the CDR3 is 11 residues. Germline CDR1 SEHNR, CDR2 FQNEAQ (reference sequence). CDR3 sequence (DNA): TGTGCCGGCAGTACTCCCGATGAGCAGTTCTTC. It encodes CAGSTPDEQFF.

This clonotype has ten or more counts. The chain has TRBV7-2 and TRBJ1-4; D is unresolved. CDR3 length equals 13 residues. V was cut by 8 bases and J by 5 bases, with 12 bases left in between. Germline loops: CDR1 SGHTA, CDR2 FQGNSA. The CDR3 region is CASGEPLNEKLFF. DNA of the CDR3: TGTGCCAGCGGGGAACCCCTCAATGAAAAACTGTTTTTT.

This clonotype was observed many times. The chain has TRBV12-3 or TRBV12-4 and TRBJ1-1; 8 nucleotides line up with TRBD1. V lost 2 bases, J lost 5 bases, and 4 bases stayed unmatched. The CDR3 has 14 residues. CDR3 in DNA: TGTGCCAGCAGTTTAAACAGGGGGAGGACTGAAGCTTTCTTT. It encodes CASSLNRGRTEAFF.

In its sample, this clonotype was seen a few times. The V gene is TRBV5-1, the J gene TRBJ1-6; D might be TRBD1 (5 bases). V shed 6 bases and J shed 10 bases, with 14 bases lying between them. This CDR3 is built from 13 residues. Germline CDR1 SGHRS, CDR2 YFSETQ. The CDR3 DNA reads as TGCGCCAGCAACGGAGGGGAGGAATCACCCCTCCACTTT. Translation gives CASNGGEESPLHF.

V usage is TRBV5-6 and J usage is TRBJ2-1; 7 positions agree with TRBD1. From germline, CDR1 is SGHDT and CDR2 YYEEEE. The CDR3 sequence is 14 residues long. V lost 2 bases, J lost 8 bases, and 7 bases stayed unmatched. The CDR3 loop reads CASSFSRDRYEQFF. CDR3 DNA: TGTGCCAGCAGCTTCTCTCGGGACAGATATGAGCAGTTCTTC.

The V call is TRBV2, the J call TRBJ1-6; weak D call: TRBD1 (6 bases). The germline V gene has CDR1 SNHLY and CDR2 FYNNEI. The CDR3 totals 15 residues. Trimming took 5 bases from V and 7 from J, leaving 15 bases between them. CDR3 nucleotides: TGTGCCAGCAGTCCTTTCGGACAGCAAAATTCACCCCTCCACTTT. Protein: CASSPFGQQNSPLHF.

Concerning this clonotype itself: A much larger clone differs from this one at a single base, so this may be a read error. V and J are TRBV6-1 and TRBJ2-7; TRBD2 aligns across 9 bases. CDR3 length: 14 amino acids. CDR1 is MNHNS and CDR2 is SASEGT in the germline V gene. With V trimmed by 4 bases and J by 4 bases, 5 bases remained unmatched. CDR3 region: CASSVAGVRYEQYF. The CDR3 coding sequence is TGTGCCAGCAGTGTAGCGGGGGTCCGGTACGAGCAGTACTTC.

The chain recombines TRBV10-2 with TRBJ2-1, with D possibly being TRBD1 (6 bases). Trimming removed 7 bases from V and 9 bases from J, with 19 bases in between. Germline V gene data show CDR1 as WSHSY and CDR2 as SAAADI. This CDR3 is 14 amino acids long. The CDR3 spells CASTLDSPRGEQFF. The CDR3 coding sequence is TGCGCCAGCACCTTGGACAGCCCGCGAGGTGAGCAGTTCTTC.

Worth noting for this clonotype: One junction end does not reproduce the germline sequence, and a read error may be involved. CDR3 in amino acids: CAGSEGPRSPLHF. As DNA, the CDR3 is TGTGCCGGCAGTGAGGGACCGCGTTCACCCCTCCACTTT. This sequence joins TRBV6-6 and TRBJ1-6; D might be TRBD1 (5 bases). The germline V gene has CDR1 MNHNY and CDR2 SVGAGI (reference sequence). The CDR3 runs 13 residues.

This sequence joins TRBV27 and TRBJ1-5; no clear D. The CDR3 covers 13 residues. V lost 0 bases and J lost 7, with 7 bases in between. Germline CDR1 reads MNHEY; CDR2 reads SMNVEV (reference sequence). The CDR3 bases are TGTGCCAGCAGTTTATCAAGTGTGCAGCCCCAGCATTTT. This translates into CASSLSSVQPQHF.

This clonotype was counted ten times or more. The CDR3 nucleotides are TGTGCCAGCGGGTCTCCCCAGGTCTCTAGCACAGATACGCAGTATTTT. It encodes CASGSPQVSSTDTQYF. The chain links TRBV7-2 to TRBJ2-3; D gene uncertain. This CDR3 is 16 amino acids long. Germline V gene lookup returns CDR1 SGHTA and CDR2 FQGNSA. Between the trimmed V and J ends, which lost 8 bases and 0 bases, there was a span of 18 bases.

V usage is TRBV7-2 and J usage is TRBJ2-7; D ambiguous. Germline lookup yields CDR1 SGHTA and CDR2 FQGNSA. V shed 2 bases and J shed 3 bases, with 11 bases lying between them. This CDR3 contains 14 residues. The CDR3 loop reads CASSLSGFNYEQYV. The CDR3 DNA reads TGTGCCAGCAGCTTATCTGGGTTTAACTACGAGCAGTACGTC.